This is a list of T cell receptor beta chains from one sample in a study of blood T cell repertoires in COVID-19. Data came from immunoSEQ multiplex PCR; TCRdb stores just in-frame clones and leaves some out. The table records a few hundred thousand clones, roughly four fifths of them present only once. Sequencing was done on a sample of peripheral blood. The receptors here all came from a young man who had recovered from COVID-19. CDR3s include the opening cysteine and the closing phenylalanine or tryptophan. A D gene is named only where the DNA matches it firmly. Clone size, where shown, is once, few, many, or a class for clones that have expanded.

v_gene	d_gene	j_gene	abundance	CDR3aa	CDR3nt
TRBV29-1	NA	TRBJ2-1	NA	CSVERVSYNEQFF	TGCAGCGTAGAGAGGGTATCCTACAATGAGCAGTTCTTC
TRBV6-5	NA	TRBJ1-5	NA	CASSSGGYQSQHF	TGTGCCAGCAGTTCCGGGGGATATCAGTCCCAGCATTTT
TRBV19	NA	TRBJ1-2	NA	CASSIWQGGGYTF	TGTGCCAGTAGTATTTGGCAGGGTGGTGGCTACACCTTC
TRBV18	TRBD1	TRBJ2-3	NA	CASSPSYGQASDTQYF	TGTGCCAGCTCACCGAGCTATGGACAGGCCTCAGATACGCAGTATTTT
TRBV15	NA	TRBJ1-2	NA	CATSRGTGTSHPNYGYTF	TGTGCCACCAGCAGGGGTACCGGGACAAGTCATCCAAACTATGGCTACACCTTC
TRBV2	TRBD1	TRBJ1-2	few	CASSPGQGGYGYTF	TGTGCCAGCAGCCCGGGACAGGGGGGCTATGGCTACACCTTC
TRBV10-1	NA	TRBJ2-5	NA	CASSDYRGETQYF	TGCGCCAGCAGTGACTACCGGGGAGAGACCCAGTACTTC
TRBV11-1	TRBD2	TRBJ2-7	NA	CASSSAPGGYEQYF	TGTGCCAGCAGCTCCGCCCCGGGAGGCTACGAGCAGTACTTC
TRBV7-7	NA	TRBJ2-5	NA	CASSYGGSGYETQYF	TGTGCCAGCAGCTATGGGGGGTCGGGGTACGAGACCCAGTACTTC
TRBV18	TRBD1	TRBJ1-6	NA	CASSYRGTDSPLHF	TGTGCCAGCTCGTACAGGGGGACGGATTCACCCCTCCACTTT